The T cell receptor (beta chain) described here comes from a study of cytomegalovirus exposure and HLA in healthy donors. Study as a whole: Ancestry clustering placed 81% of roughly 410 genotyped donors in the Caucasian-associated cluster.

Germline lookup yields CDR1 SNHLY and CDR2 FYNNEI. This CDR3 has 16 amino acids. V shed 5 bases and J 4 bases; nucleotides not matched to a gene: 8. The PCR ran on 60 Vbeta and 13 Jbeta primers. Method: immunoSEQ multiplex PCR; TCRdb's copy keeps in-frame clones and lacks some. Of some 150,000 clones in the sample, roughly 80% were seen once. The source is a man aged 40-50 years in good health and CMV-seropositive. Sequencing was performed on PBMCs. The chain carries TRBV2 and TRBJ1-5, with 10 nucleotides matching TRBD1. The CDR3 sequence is CASSRTGGIRNQPQHF. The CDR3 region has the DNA TGTGCCAGCAGTAGGACAGGGGGAATACGGAATCAGCCCCAGCATTTT.